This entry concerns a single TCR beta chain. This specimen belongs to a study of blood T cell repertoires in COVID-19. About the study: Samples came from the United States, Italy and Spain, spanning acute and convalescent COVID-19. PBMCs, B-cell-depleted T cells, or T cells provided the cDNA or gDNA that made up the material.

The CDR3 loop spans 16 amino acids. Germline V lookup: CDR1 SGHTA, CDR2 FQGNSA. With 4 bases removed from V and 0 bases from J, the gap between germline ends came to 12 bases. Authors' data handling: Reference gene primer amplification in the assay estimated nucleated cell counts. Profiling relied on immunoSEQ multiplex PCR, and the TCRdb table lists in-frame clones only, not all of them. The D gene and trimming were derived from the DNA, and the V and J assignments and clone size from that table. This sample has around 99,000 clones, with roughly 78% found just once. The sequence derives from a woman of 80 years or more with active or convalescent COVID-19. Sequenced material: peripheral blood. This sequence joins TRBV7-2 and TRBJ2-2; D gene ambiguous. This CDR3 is CASSSSFTPNTGELFF. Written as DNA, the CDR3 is TGTGCCAGCAGCTCCTCCTTTACTCCGAACACCGGGGAGCTGTTTTTT.